One TCR beta chain is described in this entry. The source of the sample is a study of T cell changes during pregnancy in multiple sclerosis. Profiled with immunoSEQ multiplex PCR; TCRdb holds only in-frame clones, not every one. The data hold around 64,000 clones, with 92% observed a single time. The CDR3 totals 13 residues. The V gene's germline CDR1 is MNHNY and CDR2 SVGAGI (reference sequence). V was pared by 0 bases and J by 4 bases, with 0 bases of the junction left unmatched. The TCR originated in a female donor with multiple sclerosis, enrolled in a pregnancy study. The J gene is TRBJ2-7, the V gene TRBV6-6; 7 bases align to TRBD1. Source: CD4+ T cells from peripheral blood mononuclear cells, taken after pregnancy. The CDR3 coding sequence is TGTGCCAGCAGTTACTCGACAGGGTACGAGCAGTACTTC. It yields the protein CASSYSTGYEQYF.